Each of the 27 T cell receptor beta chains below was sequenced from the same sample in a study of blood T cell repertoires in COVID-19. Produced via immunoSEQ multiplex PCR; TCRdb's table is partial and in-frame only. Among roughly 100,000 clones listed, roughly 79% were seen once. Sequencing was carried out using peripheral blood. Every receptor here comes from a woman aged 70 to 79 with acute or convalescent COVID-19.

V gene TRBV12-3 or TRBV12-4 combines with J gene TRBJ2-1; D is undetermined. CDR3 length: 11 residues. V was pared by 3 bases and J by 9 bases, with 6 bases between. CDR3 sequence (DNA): TGTGCCAGCAGTTTGAGGTCTGAGCAGTTCTTC. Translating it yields CASSLRSEQFF.

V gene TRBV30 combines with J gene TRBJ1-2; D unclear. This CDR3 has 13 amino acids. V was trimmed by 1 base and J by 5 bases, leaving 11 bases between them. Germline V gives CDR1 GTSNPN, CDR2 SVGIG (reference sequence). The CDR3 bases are TGTGCCTGGAGTGGAGTTAACGGTTATGGCTACACCTTC. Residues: CAWSGVNGYGYTF.

CDR3: CASSVAWGGGNTIYF. The CDR3 nucleotides read TGTGCCAGCAGCGTAGCCTGGGGGGGAGGAAACACCATATATTTT. The chain employs TRBV9 and TRBJ1-3, with a weak D call TRBD1 (5 bases). The CDR3 contains 15 residues. The germline V gene encodes CDR1 SGDLS and CDR2 YYNGEE. V was pared by 0 bases and J by 4 bases, with 11 bases between.

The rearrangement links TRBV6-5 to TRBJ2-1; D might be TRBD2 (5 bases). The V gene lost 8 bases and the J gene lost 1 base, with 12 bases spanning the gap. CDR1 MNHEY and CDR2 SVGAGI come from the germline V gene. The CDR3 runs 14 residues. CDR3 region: CASRGEVSYNEQFF. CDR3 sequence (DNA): TGTGCCAGCCGGGGTGAGGTTTCCTACAATGAGCAGTTCTTC.

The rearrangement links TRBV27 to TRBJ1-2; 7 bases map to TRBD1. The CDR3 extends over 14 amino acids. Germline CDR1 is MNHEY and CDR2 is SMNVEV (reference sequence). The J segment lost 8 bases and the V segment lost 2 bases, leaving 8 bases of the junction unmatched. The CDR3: CASSLRGPGEGYTF. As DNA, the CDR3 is TGTGCCAGCAGTTTAAGGGGGCCGGGAGAGGGCTACACCTTC.

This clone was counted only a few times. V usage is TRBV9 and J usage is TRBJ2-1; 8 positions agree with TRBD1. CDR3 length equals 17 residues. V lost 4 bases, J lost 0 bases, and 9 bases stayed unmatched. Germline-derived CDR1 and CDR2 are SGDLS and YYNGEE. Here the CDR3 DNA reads TGTGCCAGCAGCTACTCGACCGGGACAGGCTCCTACAATGAGCAGTTCTTC. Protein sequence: CASSYSTGTGSYNEQFF.

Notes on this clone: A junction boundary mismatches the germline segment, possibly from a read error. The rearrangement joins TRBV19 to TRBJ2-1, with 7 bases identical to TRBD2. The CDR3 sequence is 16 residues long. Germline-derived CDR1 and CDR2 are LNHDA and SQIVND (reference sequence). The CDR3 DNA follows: TGTGCCAGTAGTATAGAGCGGGAGCCCTCCCACAATGAGCAGTTCTTC. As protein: CASSIEREPSHNEQFF.

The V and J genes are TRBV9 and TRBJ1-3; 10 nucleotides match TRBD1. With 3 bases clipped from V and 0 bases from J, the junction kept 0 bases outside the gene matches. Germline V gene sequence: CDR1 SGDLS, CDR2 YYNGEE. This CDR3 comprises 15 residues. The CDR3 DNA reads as TGTGCCAGCAGCGGGACAGGGGGCTCTGGAAACACCATATATTTT. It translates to CASSGTGGSGNTIYF.

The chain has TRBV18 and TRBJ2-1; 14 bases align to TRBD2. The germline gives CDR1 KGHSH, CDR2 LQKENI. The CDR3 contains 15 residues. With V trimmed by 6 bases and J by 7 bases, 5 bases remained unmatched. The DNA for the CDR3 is TGTGCCAGCTCCTTGGGACTAGCGGGGGCAAATGAGCAGTTCTTC. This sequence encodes CASSLGLAGANEQFF.

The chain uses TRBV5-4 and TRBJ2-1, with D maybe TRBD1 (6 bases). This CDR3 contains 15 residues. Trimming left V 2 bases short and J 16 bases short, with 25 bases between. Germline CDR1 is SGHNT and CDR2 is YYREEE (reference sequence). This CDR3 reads CASSFEIGTNSGAFF. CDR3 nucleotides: TGTGCCAGCAGCTTCGAAATCGGGACAAACTCGGGCGCCTTCTTC. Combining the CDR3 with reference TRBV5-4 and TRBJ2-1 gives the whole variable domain ETGVTQSPTHLIKTRGQQVTLRCSSQSGHNTVSWYQQALGQGPQFIFQYYREEENGRGNFPPRFSGLQFPNYSSELNVNALELDDSALYLCASSFEIGTNSGAFFGPGTRLTVL.

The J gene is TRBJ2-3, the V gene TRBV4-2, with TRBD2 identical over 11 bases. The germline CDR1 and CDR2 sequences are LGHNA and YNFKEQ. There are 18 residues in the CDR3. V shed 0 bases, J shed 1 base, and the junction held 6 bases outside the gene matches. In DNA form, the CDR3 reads TGTGCCAGCAGCCAAGACTTTAGCGGGAGGGCGGGCACAGATACGCAGTATTTT. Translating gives CASSQDFSGRAGTDTQYF.

CDR3 DNA: TGCGCCAGCAGCCAAGATCTAGGGACCCAGTACTTC. Amino acid sequence: CASSQDLGTQYF. The chain employs TRBV4-3 and TRBJ2-5; the D is unclear. The V gene lost 0 bases and the J gene lost 7 bases, with 6 bases spanning the gap. This CDR3 region has 12 residues. Germline V gene lookup returns CDR1 LGHNA and CDR2 YSLEER.

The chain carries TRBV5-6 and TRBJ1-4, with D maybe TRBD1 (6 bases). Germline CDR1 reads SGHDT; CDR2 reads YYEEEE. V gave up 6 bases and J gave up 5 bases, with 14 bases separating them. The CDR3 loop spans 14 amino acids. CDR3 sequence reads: CASTTDSRNEKLFF. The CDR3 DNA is TGTGCCAGCACCACGGACAGTCGAAATGAAAAACTGTTTTTT. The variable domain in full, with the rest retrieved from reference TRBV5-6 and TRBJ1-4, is DAGVTQSPTHLIKTRGQQVTLRCSPKSGHDTVSWYQQALGQGPQFIFQYYEEEERQRGNFPDRFSGHQFPNYSSELNVNALLLGDSALYLCASTTDSRNEKLFFGSGTQLSVL.

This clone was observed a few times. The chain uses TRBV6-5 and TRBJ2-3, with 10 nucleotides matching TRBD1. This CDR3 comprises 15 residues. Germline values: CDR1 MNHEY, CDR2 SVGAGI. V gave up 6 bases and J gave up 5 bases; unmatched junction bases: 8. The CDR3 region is CASSSGTGVGDTQYF. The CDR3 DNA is TGTGCCAGCAGCTCCGGGACAGGGGTTGGAGATACGCAGTATTTT.

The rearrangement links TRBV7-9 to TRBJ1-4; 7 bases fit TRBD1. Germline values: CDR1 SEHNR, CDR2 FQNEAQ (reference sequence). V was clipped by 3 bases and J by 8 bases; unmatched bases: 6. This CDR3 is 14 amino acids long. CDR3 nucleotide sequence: TGTGCCAGCAGCTTTCGGCAGGGGGGCGAAAAACTGTTTTTT. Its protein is CASSFRQGGEKLFF.

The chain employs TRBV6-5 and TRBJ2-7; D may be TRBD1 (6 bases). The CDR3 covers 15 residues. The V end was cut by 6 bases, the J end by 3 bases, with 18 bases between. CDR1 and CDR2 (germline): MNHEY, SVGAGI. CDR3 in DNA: TGTGCCAGCAGATTTCAGGCCAGGGGCCACTACGAGCAGTACTTC. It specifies CASRFQARGHYEQYF.

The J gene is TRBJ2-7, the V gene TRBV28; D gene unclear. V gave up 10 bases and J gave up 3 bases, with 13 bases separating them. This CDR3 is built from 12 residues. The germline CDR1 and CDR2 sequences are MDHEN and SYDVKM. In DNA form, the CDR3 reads TGTGCCATACAGAATGAAGGCTACGAGCAGTACTTC. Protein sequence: CAIQNEGYEQYF.

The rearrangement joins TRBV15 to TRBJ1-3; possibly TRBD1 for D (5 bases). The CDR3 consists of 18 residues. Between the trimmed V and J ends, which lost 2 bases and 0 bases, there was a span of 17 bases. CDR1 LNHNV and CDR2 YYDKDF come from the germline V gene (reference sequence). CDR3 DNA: TGTGCCACCAGCAGACAAAGACAGACCCCTAGCTCTGGAAACACCATATATTTT. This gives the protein CATSRQRQTPSSGNTIYF.

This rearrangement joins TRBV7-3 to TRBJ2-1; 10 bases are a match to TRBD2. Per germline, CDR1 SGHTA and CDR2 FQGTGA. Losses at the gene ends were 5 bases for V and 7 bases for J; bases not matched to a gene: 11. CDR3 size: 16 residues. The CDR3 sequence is CASSPTLAGVGNEQFF. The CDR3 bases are TGTGCCAGCAGCCCAACTCTAGCGGGAGTAGGGAATGAGCAGTTCTTC.

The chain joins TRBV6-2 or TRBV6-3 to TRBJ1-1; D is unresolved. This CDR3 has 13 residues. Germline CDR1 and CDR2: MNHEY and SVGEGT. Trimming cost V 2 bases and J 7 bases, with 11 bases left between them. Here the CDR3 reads CASSYLGGFEAFF. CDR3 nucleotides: TGTGCCAGCAGTTACCTTGGCGGTTTTGAAGCTTTCTTT.

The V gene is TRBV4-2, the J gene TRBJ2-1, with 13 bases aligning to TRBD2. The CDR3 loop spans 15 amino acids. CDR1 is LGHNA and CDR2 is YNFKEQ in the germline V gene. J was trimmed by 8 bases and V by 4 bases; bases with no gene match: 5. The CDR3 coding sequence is TGTGCCAGCAGCCTCCCGGGACTAGCGGGATATGAGCAGTTCTTC. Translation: CASSLPGLAGYEQFF.

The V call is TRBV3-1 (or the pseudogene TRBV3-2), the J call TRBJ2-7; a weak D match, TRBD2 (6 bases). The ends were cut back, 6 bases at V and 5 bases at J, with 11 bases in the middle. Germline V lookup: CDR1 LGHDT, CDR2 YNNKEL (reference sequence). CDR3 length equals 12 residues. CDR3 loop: CASREEGHEQYF. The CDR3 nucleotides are TGTGCCAGCAGGGAGGAGGGCCACGAGCAGTACTTC.

DNA for the CDR3: TGTGCCAGCAGTTTACGTGCTGCTAGCGGGGTTTACAATGAGCAGTTCTTC. It yields the protein CASSLRAASGVYNEQFF. This chain links TRBV27 with TRBJ2-1, with 9 bases aligning to TRBD2. CDR1 and CDR2 (germline): MNHEY, SMNVEV (reference sequence). The CDR3 covers 17 residues. With V trimmed by 2 bases and J by 4 bases, 9 bases remained unmatched.

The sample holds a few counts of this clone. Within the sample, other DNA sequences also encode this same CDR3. The CDR3 DNA follows: TGTGCCAGCAGCTTGAGCTCCTATAATTCACCCCTCCACTTT. This codes for CASSLSSYNSPLHF. The chain has TRBV11-2 and TRBJ1-6, with D uncertain. CDR1 and CDR2 from the germline V gene are SGHAT and FQNNGV. This CDR3 has 14 residues. V lost 3 bases, J lost 0 bases, and 3 bases lay in between.

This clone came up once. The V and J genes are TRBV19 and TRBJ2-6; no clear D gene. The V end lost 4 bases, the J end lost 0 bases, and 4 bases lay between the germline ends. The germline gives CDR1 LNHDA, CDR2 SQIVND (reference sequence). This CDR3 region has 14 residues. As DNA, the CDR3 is TGTGCCAGTAGTAGAGGCTCTGGGGCCAACGTCCTGACTTTC. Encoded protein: CASSRGSGANVLTF.

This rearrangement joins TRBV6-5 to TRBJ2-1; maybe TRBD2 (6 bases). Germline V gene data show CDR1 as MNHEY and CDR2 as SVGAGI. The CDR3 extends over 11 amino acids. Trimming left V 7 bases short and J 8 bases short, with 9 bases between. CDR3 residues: CASTVADEQFF. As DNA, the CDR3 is TGTGCCAGCACCGTAGCGGATGAGCAGTTCTTC.

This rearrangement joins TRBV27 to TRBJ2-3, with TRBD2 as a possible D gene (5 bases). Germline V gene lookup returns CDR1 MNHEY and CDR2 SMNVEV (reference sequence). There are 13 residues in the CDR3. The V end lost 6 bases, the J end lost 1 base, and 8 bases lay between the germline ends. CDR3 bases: TGTGCCAGCAGAGGGAGCGGCACAGATACGCAGTATTTT. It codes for CASRGSGTDTQYF.